The source of this TCR beta chain is a study of beta chain features in type 1 diabetes. Study outcomes and limitations: Moderately but significantly shorter TCRB CDR3s were found in Type 1 diabetes patients in all four CD4+ subsets.

Donors contributed one heparinised blood draw apiece, averaging about 110 mL. Sorting based on CD45RO/CCR7/CD25/CD127/CD95/CD27 separated CD4+ naive, central memory, regulatory and stem cell-like memory cells. On this clone itself: Its antigen remains unknown.

In germline, CDR1 is SGHTA, CDR2 FQGTGA. Trimming removed 5 bases at V and 2 bases at J, with 10 bases between. The CDR3 is made up of 13 amino acids. What was sequenced were expressed TCRB transcripts, since all of the isolated RNA had been reverse transcribed. The repertoire was sequenced with immunoSEQ multiplex PCR; TCRdb's copy has only in-frame clones and lacks some. This table holds some 350,000 clones, around 9.6% found once. This receptor was identified in a man aged 30 to 39 with type 1 diabetes. Sequenced sample: central memory CD4+ T cells from blood. The chain links TRBV7-3 to TRBJ2-7, with D possibly being TRBD1 (5 bases). This CDR3 reads CASSTKGPYEQYF. Here the CDR3 DNA reads TGTGCCAGCAGCACGAAGGGGCCCTACGAGCAGTACTTC.